One and the same sample provided the 3 T cell receptor beta chains below, sequenced in a study of regulatory T cells in long-lasting Graves disease. Building the TCR beta libraries relied on iRepertoire HTBI primers, and CDR3 regions underwent Arm-PCR. A single record per CDR3 protein comes from TCRdb applying MiXCR to the multiplex PCR reads. The table lists roughly 500,000 distinct CDR3 sequences, approximately 23% of them singletons. Time point reported: persistent/refractory GD, antithyroid drugs over 5 years with positive TRAb. The TCR library used RNA extracted from PBMCs. Sequencing was performed on peripheral blood mononuclear cells (PBMCs), taken when the disease was refractory, from a patient treated with antithyroid drugs. Every receptor here comes from a female donor with Graves disease.

Only a few counts were recorded for this clonotype. This chain joins TRBV10-3 and TRBJ2-2; D gene ambiguous. Germline V gene lookup returns CDR1 ENHRY and CDR2 SYGVKD. This CDR3 contains 15 residues. V gave up 3 bases and J gave up 2 bases, with 10 bases separating them. The CDR3 DNA follows: TGTGCCATCAGTGAACGAGTGAAAAACACCGGGGAGCTGTTTTTT. It translates to CAISERVKNTGELFF.

This clonotype was counted only a few times. V is TRBV5-1 and J is TRBJ2-5; D not certain. Trimming shortened V by 1 base and J by 2 bases, and 9 bases separated the two germline ends. Germline values: CDR1 SGHRS, CDR2 YFSETQ. There are 14 residues in the CDR3. The CDR3 nucleotides are TGCGCCAGCAGCTTGACTGGATTACAAGAGACCCAGTACTTC. The encoded protein is CASSLTGLQETQYF.

This chain links TRBV7-9 with TRBJ2-2; D unclear. Germline V CDR1 and CDR2: SEHNR, FQNEAQ (reference sequence). Between the trimmed V and J ends, which lost 4 bases and 3 bases, there was a span of 9 bases. The CDR3 sequence is 14 residues long. This chain's CDR3 is CASSSIQHTGELFF. CDR3 bases: TGTGCCAGCAGCTCTATCCAGCACACCGGGGAGCTGTTTTTT.